The entry below describes one TCR beta chain. The trim removed 5 bases at V and 0 bases at J, leaving 12 bases unmatched. From germline, CDR1 is SEHNR and CDR2 FQNEAQ (reference sequence). The CDR3 contains 18 residues. Treatment: over 15 received Ad26.COV2.S at low or high dose, single or two shots; several received placebo; per-sample allocation not given. Samples analyzed were those drawn on day 63 after the first vaccine or placebo injection. Assay: immunoSEQ multiplex PCR; the TCRdb copy retains only in-frame clones and omits some. The sample lists 240,000 or so clones, approximately 90% seen once, with approximately 11% in the top ten. These data belong to a study of Ad26.COV2.S vaccination and SARS-CoV-2 variants. Study-wide background: Into the muscle, Ad26.COV2.S was dosed once or twice, 56 days apart.

The sequence came from a person between 18 and 60 years old who received the Ad26.COV2.S COVID-19 vaccine or a placebo. This chain uses TRBV7-9 with TRBJ2-1; 8 bases map to TRBD2. The sample in question was peripheral blood, obtained in a trial of Ad26.COV2.S vaccine versus placebo. The CDR3 here is CASSQIAGSGSSYNEQFF. The CDR3 DNA follows: TGTGCCAGCAGCCAAATAGCGGGGTCCGGCAGCTCCTACAATGAGCAGTTCTTC.